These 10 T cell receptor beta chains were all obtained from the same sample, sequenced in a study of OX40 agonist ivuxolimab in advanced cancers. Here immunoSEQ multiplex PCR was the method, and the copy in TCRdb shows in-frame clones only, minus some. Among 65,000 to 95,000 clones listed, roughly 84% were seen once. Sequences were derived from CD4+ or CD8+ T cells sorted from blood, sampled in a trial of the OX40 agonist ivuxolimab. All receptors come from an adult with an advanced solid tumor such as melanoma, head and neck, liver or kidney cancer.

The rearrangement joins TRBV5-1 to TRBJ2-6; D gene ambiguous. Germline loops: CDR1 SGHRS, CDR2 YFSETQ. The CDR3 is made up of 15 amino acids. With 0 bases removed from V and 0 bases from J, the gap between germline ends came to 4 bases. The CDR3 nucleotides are TGCGCCAGCAGCTTGGGGGGCTCTGGGGCCAACGTCCTGACTTTC. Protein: CASSLGGSGANVLTF.

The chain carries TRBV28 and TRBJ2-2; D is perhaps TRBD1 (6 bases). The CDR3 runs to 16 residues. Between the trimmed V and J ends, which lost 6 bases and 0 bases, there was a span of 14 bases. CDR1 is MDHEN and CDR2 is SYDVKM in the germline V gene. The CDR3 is CASRGTRTANTGELFF. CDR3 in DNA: TGTGCCAGCAGGGGAACCCGGACAGCGAACACCGGGGAGCTGTTTTTT.

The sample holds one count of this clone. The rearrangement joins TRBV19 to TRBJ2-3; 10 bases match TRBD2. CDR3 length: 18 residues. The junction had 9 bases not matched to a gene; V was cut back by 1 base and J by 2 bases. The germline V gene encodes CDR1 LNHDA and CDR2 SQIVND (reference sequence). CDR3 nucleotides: TGTGCCAGTAGTATAGGGGGACCGACTAGCGGGTTCACAGATACGCAGTATTTT. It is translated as CASSIGGPTSGFTDTQYF.

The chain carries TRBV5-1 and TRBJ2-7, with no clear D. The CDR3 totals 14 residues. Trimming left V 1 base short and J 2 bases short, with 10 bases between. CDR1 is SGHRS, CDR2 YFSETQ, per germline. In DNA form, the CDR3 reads TGCGCCAGCAGCTTGAATGCTGAAACCTACGAGCAGTACTTC. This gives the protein CASSLNAETYEQYF. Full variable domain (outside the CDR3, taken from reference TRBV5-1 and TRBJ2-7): KAGVTQTPRYLIKTRGQQVTLSCSPISGHRSVSWYQQTPGQGLQFLFEYFSETQRNKGNFPGRFSGRQFSNSRSEMNVSTLELGDSALYLCASSLNAETYEQYFGPGTRLTVT.

CDR3 sequence reads: CASSYSAFSGNTIYF. The CDR3 DNA reads as TGTGCCAGCAGTTACTCGGCTTTCTCTGGAAACACCATATATTTT. The genes are TRBV6-6 and TRBJ1-3, with D hard to call. Germline assignment: CDR1 MNHNY and CDR2 SVGAGI (reference sequence). V was shortened by 0 bases and J by 0 bases, with 6 bases between the two germline ends. The CDR3 runs 15 residues.

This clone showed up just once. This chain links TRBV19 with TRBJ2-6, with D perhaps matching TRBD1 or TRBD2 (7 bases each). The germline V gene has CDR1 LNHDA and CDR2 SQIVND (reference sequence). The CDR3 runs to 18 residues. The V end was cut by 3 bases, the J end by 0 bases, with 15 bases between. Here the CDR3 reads CASSIAGGARSGANVLTF. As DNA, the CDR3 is TGTGCCAGTAGTATCGCAGGGGGGGCCCGCTCTGGGGCCAACGTCCTGACTTTC. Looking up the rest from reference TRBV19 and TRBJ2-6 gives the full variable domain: DGGITQSPKYLFRKEGQNVTLSCEQNLNHDAMYWYRQDPGQGLRLIYYSQIVNDFQKGDIAEGYSVSREKKESFPLTVTSAQKNPTAFYLCASSIAGGARSGANVLTFGAGSRLTVL.

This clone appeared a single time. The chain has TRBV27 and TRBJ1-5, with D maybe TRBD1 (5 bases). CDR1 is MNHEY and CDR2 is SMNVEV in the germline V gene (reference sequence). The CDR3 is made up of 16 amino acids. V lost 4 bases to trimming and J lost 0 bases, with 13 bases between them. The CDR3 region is CASSSRTHYSNQPQHF. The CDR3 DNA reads TGTGCCAGCAGTTCCCGGACACATTATAGCAATCAGCCCCAGCATTTT.

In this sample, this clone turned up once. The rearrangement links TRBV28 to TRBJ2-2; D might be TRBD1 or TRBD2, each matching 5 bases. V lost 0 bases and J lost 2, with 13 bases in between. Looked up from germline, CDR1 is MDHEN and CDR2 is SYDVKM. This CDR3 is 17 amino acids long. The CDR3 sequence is CASSLWGVAINTGELFF. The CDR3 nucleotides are TGTGCCAGCAGTTTATGGGGGGTCGCCATCAACACCGGGGAGCTGTTTTTT.

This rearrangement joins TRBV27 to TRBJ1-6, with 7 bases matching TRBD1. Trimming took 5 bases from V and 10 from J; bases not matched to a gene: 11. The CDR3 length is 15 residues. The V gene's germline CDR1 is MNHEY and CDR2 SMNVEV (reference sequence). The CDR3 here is CASSRSGRGLSPLHF. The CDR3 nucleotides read TGTGCCAGCAGTCGGTCCGGCAGGGGGTTATCACCCCTCCACTTT.

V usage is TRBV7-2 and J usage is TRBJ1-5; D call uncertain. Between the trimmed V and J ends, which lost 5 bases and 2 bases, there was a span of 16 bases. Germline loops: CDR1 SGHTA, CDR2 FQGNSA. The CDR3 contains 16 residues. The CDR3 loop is CASSPVGRNGNQPQHF. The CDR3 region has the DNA TGTGCCAGCAGCCCCGTTGGTAGGAACGGCAATCAGCCCCAGCATTTT.